The T cell receptor beta chain described here comes from a study of Ad26.COV2.S vaccination and SARS-CoV-2 variants (dated by TCRdb to the early 2020s). As for the study more broadly: Vaccine-arm donors came from COV1001, a multicentre, randomized, double-blind, placebo-controlled phase I-IIa trial of Ad26.COV2.S in healthy adults. TCRbeta repertoire sequencing was used to assess the specificity and breadth of SARS-CoV-2-reactive T cell receptors after Ad26.COV2.S vaccination. Trial participants were randomized into five groups of five, in which low-dose or high-dose Ad26.COV2.S was given once or twice, or placebo was given on both occasions. Ad26.COV2.S was given intramuscularly at 5x10^10 or 1x10^11 viral particles, as a single shot or as two shots 56 days apart. The TCR-sequenced set comprised around 30 samples: about 19 Ad26.COV2.S vaccine recipients, 5 placebo recipients and 8 SARS-CoV-2 convalescent individuals. Investigators did not know the trial group allocation while performing experiments and assessing outcomes. The paper's findings and limits, for the study overall: Compared with placebo recipients, Ad26.COV2.S recipients showed higher spike-specific TCR breadth (P = 0.0014). It was noted by the authors that total T cell responses may have been underestimated by the TCR breadth and depth analyses. Substantial breadth of spike-specific CD8+ and CD4+ T cell responses was reported after vaccination. Vaccine and placebo recipients had similar non-spike TCR breadth, a finding consistent with the vaccine containing only spike. The study was not powered for comparison of responses between vaccine doses or regimens.

Including the terminal cysteine and phenylalanine, the CDR3 comprises 14 residues. Solely the CDR3 DNA is kept, with 42 bases framed from the first base. V sheds 1 base and J sheds 0 bases, leaving 6 bases between their ends. The germline V gene gives CDR1 as SGHTA and CDR2 as FQGNSA. What the treatment or condition label conveys for this sample: over 15 received Ad26.COV2.S at low or high dose, single or two shots; several received placebo; per-sample allocation not given. Repertoires of vaccine and placebo recipients were sequenced from samples taken on day 63 after the first injection. Cohort 1b enrolled some 25 adults aged 18-55 years at a single site in Boston, USA, between 29 July and 7 August 2020. As a vaccine, Ad26.COV2.S was a replication-incompetent adenovirus type 26 vector that expressed a prefusion-stabilized SARS-CoV-2 spike protein derived from the original Wuhan strain. TCRbeta CDR3 regions were sequenced with the immunoSEQ Assay. After extraction, genomic DNA underwent amplification by bias-controlled multiplex PCR, followed by high-throughput sequencing. Per the authors' processing: To quantify the absolute abundance of every unique TCRbeta CDR3 region, sequences were collapsed and filtered. T cell fraction was estimated by normalizing TCRbeta template counts to usable DNA, with usable DNA measured through amplification of reference genes found in all nucleated cells. Repertoire TCRs were annotated as SARS-CoV-2-specific by exact matching of V gene, CDR3 amino acid sequence and J gene to a known reactive TCR set. MIRA supplied the reference SARS-CoV-2 TCR set, which was filtered for enrichment in COVID-19-positive ImmuneCODE repertoires so that public or cross-reactive TCRs were removed. Using the MIRA antigens, annotated TCRs were further analysed by specific ORF or by position within an ORF. Breadth was defined as annotated unique rearrangements over total unique productive rearrangements; depth was the summed frequency of those rearrangements. Two-sided Wilcoxon rank-sum tests were applied when comparing TCR breadth between groups. TCRdb mirrors the immuneACCESS table, restricted to in-frame sequences. Some clones are absent from its copies; in checked studies, under half trace to an unresolved V gene, and the reason for the others is unknown. V and J calls plus clone size are reproduced from that table; the DNA served to infer D and trimming. The sample table contains roughly 510,000 clones; only one count was recorded for 87% of them. In total, the top ten clones hold over 10% of the sample.

A word on this clone: The antigen it binds to is not known. Nothing much larger sits one base from this clone, and base qualities are not available.

The sequencing used peripheral blood, collected in a trial of Ad26.COV2.S vaccine versus placebo. The chain links TRBV7-2 with TRBJ1-1; no confident D gene assignment can be made. This clonotype was sampled from a person between 18 and 65 years old who received the Ad26.COV2.S COVID-19 vaccine or a placebo. The CDR3 region has the sequence CASSLEGLNTEAFF. The DNA sequence is TGTGCCAGCAGCTTAGAAGGGCTGAACACTGAAGCTTTCTTT.